This T cell receptor beta chain was documented in a study of cytomegalovirus exposure and HLA in healthy donors. In germline, CDR1 is SGDLS, CDR2 YYNGEE. V lost 0 bases to trimming and J lost 2 bases, with 9 bases between them. The CDR3 totals 15 residues. Primers: 60 Vbeta forward and 13 Jbeta reverse. Method: immunoSEQ multiplex PCR; TCRdb's copy keeps in-frame clones and lacks some. The sample consists of roughly 150,000 clones, about three quarters of them appearing once. Healthy bone marrow donors made up the donor group. The chain couples TRBV9 to TRBJ2-1; no clear D gene. Sequencing was done on a sample of PBMCs. This receptor was identified in a man between 18 and 29 years old in good health and CMV-seronegative. This CDR3 is CASSVGHSTYNEQFF. The CDR3, as DNA: TGTGCCAGCAGCGTAGGACATTCCACCTACAATGAGCAGTTCTTC. The complete variable domain, with remaining parts taken from reference TRBV9 and TRBJ2-1, reads DSGVTQTPKHLITATGQRVTLRCSPRSGDLSVYWYQQSLDQGLQFLIQYYNGEERAKGNILERFSAQQFPDLHSELNLSSLELGDSALYFCASSVGHSTYNEQFFGPGTRLTVL.